This T cell receptor beta chain was recorded in a study of long-term antiretroviral therapy in people with HIV. Note on this clone: Its antigen is not identified.

Findings and limits, study-wide: Blood, drawn from the mid-2000s to the late 2010s, may reflect older ART regimens. Clones that had undergone expansion before ART dominated the repertoire at all time points. Diversity rose after ART but stayed below transplant donor controls.

The V and J ends lost 7 bases and 6 bases respectively, with 16 bases between them. CDR1 and CDR2 from the germline V gene are SGHAT and FQDESV (reference sequence). There are 14 residues in the CDR3. With survey level as its setting, the immunoSEQ assay was v3.0. Using immunoSEQ multiplex PCR, the repertoire was profiled, and TCRdb retains in-frame clones only, with some absent. The table records 15,000 or so clones, 88% of them present only once. All donors provided no fewer than one pre-ART and no fewer than two post-ART PBMC samples. This chain joins TRBV11-1 and TRBJ1-5; no clear D. The sample was unsorted PBMCs, taken 2.1 years after starting antiretroviral therapy. This receptor was taken from a woman aged 40 to 50 with HIV. The CDR3 loop reads CASNAPALPQPQHF. DNA of the CDR3: TGTGCCAGCAACGCCCCCGCCTTACCTCAGCCCCAGCATTTT.